The clone carrying this TCR beta chain was detected ten times or more. Antigen specificity is unknown. The sample is drawn from a study of tumor and adjacent non-tumor tissue in lung cancer. Study-wide background: Patients were aged about 30 to 80, about ten men and about five women, stage I to III.

Study-wide points: Shorter survival was associated with higher TCR diversity in tumors. Tumor tissue had significantly higher TCR diversity than normal lung.

RNA was extracted from bulk tissue without any cell sorting. TCRbeta libraries were built with three rounds of nested PCR, modified from ARM-PCR. MiXCR was run by TCRdb on the multiplex PCR reads, yielding one entry per CDR3 protein. The repertoire has roughly 220,000 distinct CDR3 sequences, over 55% of them found once; the top ten carry approximately 26%. The specimen was lung tumor tissue. The source is a man aged 60 to 75 with non-small cell lung cancer.

CDR3 region: CASSSQDSGELFF. The CDR3, as DNA: TGCGCCAGCAGCTCTCAGGACAGCGGGGAGCTGTTTTTT. The chain combines TRBV5-1 with TRBJ2-2, with D maybe TRBD1 (6 bases). The length of the CDR3 is 13 residues. Per the germline V gene, CDR1 is SGHRS and CDR2 is YFSETQ. V gave up 3 bases and J gave up 7 bases, with 10 bases separating them.